The table lists the clone carrying this T cell receptor (beta chain) with a few counts. TCRdb keeps only in-frame clones here, not all; method: immunoSEQ multiplex PCR. The sample has over 90,000 clones, around 75% seen once. Between the trimmed V and J ends, which lost 2 bases and 7 bases, there was a span of 11 bases. Per germline, CDR1 MRHNA and CDR2 SNTAGT. The CDR3 is made up of 13 amino acids. The sample is drawn from a study of CD8 T cell repertoires and HIV-1 epitope variants. The source material was uncultured baseline CD8+ T cells from peripheral blood mononuclear cells (PBMCs). The rearrangement joins TRBV6-4 to TRBJ1-2; D uncertain. The receptor's source is a male donor with HIV. CDR3 DNA: TGTGCCAGCAGTGACGACGGAAGGAGTGGCTACACCTTC. Protein: CASSDDGRSGYTF.